Listed below are T cell receptor beta chains from one sample, sequenced in a study of T-cell reconstitution after alpha-beta-depleted transplantation in children. TCRdb called the PCR reads again in MiXCR, with one record for every CDR3 protein. The sample lists a few hundred thousand distinct CDR3 sequences; about 45% were seen once. Source: PBMCs, taken before TCRalphabeta/CD19-depleted stem cell transplant. The receptors originated from a girl aged 2-15 years with aplastic anemia, due to receive a stem cell transplant. CDR3s leave out the opening cysteine and the closing phenylalanine or tryptophan.

>TRBV6-5
ASSYRREDTGELF
>TRBV5-1
ASTLLTGGDTQY
>TRBV6-1
ASRGSSYNEQF
>TRBV5-1
ASSWGTGINEQF
>TRBV20-1
SASHPGQRETQY
>TRBV10-3
AISAGIIYGYT
>TRBV2
ASKVSNEQY
>TRBV10-2
ASSGPVGLNTEAF
>TRBV7-9
ASSFWTSYEQY
>TRBV10-3
AISKDTNYGYT
>TRBV12-3/TRBV12-4
ASSTNTEAF
>TRBV15
ATSIFRTYEQY
>TRBV29-1
SVELEGPLLFGNTIY
>TRBV19
ASNTGLIKLGQF
>TRBV20-1
SAQTGWGNQPQH
>TRBV7-8
ASSYRDFSFPDTQY
>TRBV7-9
ASSLGQGSDGYT
>TRBV10-3
AISEGSGRVTDTQY
>TRBV5-1
ASSLGGQGTGEQY
>TRBV11-1
ASSNLGQLNTEAF
>TRBV28
ASWDRGPTDTQY
>TRBV10-3
AISEGLAGPREQY
>TRBV3-1
ASSQDSGGGNQPQH
>TRBV10-3
ATYESGASSYEQY
>TRBV27
ASSPRTGETQY
>TRBV20-1
SASHVGSDTEAF
>TRBV4-3
ASSQDVGERKDTQY
>TRBV4-1
ASSQGGWTGDYEQY
>TRBV12-3/TRBV12-4
PSTEAGPVVYEQF
>TRBV7-6
ASSLLGPGTSTDTQY
>TRBV7-2
ASSFRTGTYNEQF
>TRBV20-1
SARGMEAVAF
>TRBV15
ATTPGTVQETQY
>TRBV6-5
ASSYREGVSGELF
>TRBV3-1
ASSPGLAGGSQETQY
>TRBV6-5
ASSYSGAGQYEQY
>TRBV7-6
ASSFIGQGGYEQY
>TRBV20-1
SARTTSGNHNEQF
>TRBV20-1
SARPRDRNPGELF
>TRBV20-1
SARDSEGTPYNEQF
>TRBV10-2
ASSESLAGRETQY
>TRBV3-1
ASSQETQGPPFNEQF
>TRBV12-3/TRBV12-4
ASSGGLAASYEQY
>TRBV29-1
SVEDSPNYEQY
>TRBV10-3
AISGTTGQAENEQY
>TRBV11-2
ASSTGPSGNEQF
>TRBV4-2
ASSQDTTSGSTDTQY
>TRBV5-1
ASSFGSTYNEQF
>TRBV28
ASNVKGHGYT
>TRBV4-1
ASSQDRTTVSYEQY